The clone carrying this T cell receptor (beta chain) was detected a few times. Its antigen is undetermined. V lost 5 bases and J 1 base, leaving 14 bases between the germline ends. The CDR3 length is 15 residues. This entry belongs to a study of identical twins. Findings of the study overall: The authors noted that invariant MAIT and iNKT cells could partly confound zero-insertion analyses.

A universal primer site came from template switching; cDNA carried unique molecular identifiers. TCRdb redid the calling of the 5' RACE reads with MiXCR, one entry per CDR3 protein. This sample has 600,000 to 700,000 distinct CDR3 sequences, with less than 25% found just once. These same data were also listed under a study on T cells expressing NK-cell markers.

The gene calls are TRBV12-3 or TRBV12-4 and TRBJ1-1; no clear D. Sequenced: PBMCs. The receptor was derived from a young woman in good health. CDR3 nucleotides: TGTGCCAGCAGTCCCCGAGACGCCGGGAACACTGAAGCTTTCTTT. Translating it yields CASSPRDAGNTEAFF.